This T cell receptor (beta chain) was documented in a study of shared clonotypes between healthy human individuals. For the study at large: Donor ages ranged 18 to 49 years: a couple of women, a few men.

Assay used: immunoSEQ multiplex PCR; TCRdb lists only in-frame clones, some missing. The profile shows hundreds of thousands of clones, 98% of them singletons. Study-level points and caveats: Generation probabilities were higher for clonotypes shared across all four sorted-subset donors than for unshared ones.

V dropped 3 bases and J dropped 4 bases, with 10 bases sitting between them. Germline CDR1 and CDR2: SQVTM and ANQGSEA. This CDR3 has 13 amino acids. As to this clone: Its target is unknown. Other nucleotide sequences in the sample specify the same CDR3.

Naive CD8 cells lacked CD45RO, underwent positive selection for CCR7 and left out terminally differentiated effector memory CD45RA+ cells. This rearrangement joins TRBV29-1 to TRBJ2-1; D may correspond to TRBD1 or TRBD2 (6 bases each). This receptor was obtained from a man aged 25 to 40 in good health. The specimen was naive CD8+ T cells sorted from blood. The DNA for the CDR3 is TGCAGCGTTGACGGGGGCACTTACAATGAGCAGTTCTTC. As protein: CSVDGGTYNEQFF.